A selection of T cell receptor beta chains follows, all from one sample in a study of cytomegalovirus exposure and HLA in healthy donors. Assay used: immunoSEQ multiplex PCR; TCRdb lists only in-frame clones, some missing. The sample holds around 99,000 clones, about 80% seen once. Sequences were obtained from PBMCs. The receptor set was obtained from a woman between 50 and 59 years old in good health and CMV-seropositive. CDR3s include the opening cysteine and the closing phenylalanine or tryptophan. Each record gives: D gene, clone size, V gene, J gene, CDR3 DNA, CDR3 protein. A D gene is named only where the DNA matches it firmly. Clone size is given for some rows only: seen once, a few or many times, or a class if the clone is expanded.

D gene: NA
clone size: NA
V gene: TRBV2
J gene: TRBJ2-7
CDR3 DNA: TGTGCCAGCAGTGAGAGGCTCTACGAGCAGTACTTC
CDR3 protein: CASSERLYEQYF

D gene: NA
clone size: NA
V gene: TRBV6-5
J gene: TRBJ1-5
CDR3 DNA: TGTGCCAGCAGTTACGGCGGGGAGGGCAATCAGCCCCAGCATTTT
CDR3 protein: CASSYGGEGNQPQHF

D gene: NA
clone size: NA
V gene: TRBV14
J gene: TRBJ2-1
CDR3 DNA: TGTGCCAGCAGCCATGCACAGACCTCCTACAATGGGCAGTTCTTC
CDR3 protein: CASSHAQTSYNGQFF

D gene: TRBD2
clone size: once
V gene: TRBV4-1
J gene: TRBJ2-3
CDR3 DNA: TGCGCCAGCAGCCAACAAGGACTAGGAACAGATACGCAGTATTTT
CDR3 protein: CASSQQGLGTDTQYF

D gene: NA
clone size: NA
V gene: TRBV5-1
J gene: TRBJ1-1
CDR3 DNA: TGCGCCAGCAGCTTACAAACAGGGAAGACTGGGGAAGCTTTCTTT
CDR3 protein: CASSLQTGKTGEAFF

D gene: NA
clone size: NA
V gene: TRBV7-2
J gene: TRBJ2-1
CDR3 DNA: TGTGCCAGCAGCTTAAGGGGGAGGGCCTACAATGAGCAGTTCTTC
CDR3 protein: CASSLRGRAYNEQFF

D gene: TRBD1
clone size: few
V gene: TRBV7-6
J gene: TRBJ2-7
CDR3 DNA: TGTGCCAGCAGCTTCGAGACAGGGGCTGGAGAGCAGTACTTC
CDR3 protein: CASSFETGAGEQYF

D gene: TRBD1
clone size: NA
V gene: TRBV27
J gene: TRBJ2-1
CDR3 DNA: TGTGCCAGCAGTTCCGTCCGGGACAGGGGTCGAGGTGAGCAGTTCTTC
CDR3 protein: CASSSVRDRGRGEQFF

D gene: NA
clone size: NA
V gene: TRBV19
J gene: TRBJ1-4
CDR3 DNA: TGTGCCAGTAGCTTCTACAGAGCAACTAATGAAAAACTGTTTTTT
CDR3 protein: CASSFYRATNEKLFF

D gene: TRBD1
clone size: NA
V gene: TRBV14
J gene: TRBJ1-2
CDR3 DNA: TGTGCCAGCAGCCATGGACAGGGGAGCGGCTACACCTTC
CDR3 protein: CASSHGQGSGYTF

D gene: NA
clone size: few
V gene: TRBV4-1
J gene: TRBJ2-6
CDR3 DNA: TGCGCCAGCTCGACTAACTCTGGGGCCAACGTCCTGACTTTC
CDR3 protein: CASSTNSGANVLTF

D gene: TRBD2
clone size: NA
V gene: TRBV11-2
J gene: TRBJ2-3
CDR3 DNA: TGTGCCAGCAGCTTCTGGACTAGCGTCACAGATACGCAGTATTTT
CDR3 protein: CASSFWTSVTDTQYF

D gene: NA
clone size: NA
V gene: TRBV5-1
J gene: TRBJ1-5
CDR3 DNA: TGCGCCAGCAGCTCCTCTCCAGGACAGCCCCAGCATTTT
CDR3 protein: CASSSSPGQPQHF

D gene: TRBD1
clone size: NA
V gene: TRBV7-2
J gene: TRBJ2-3
CDR3 DNA: TGTGCCAGCAGCTTAAGGGGGCGGGGCACAGATACGCAGTATTTT
CDR3 protein: CASSLRGRGTDTQYF

D gene: NA
clone size: NA
V gene: TRBV6-1
J gene: TRBJ2-7
CDR3 DNA: TGTGCCAGCAGTGAATTACTCACAGCCTACGAGCAGTACTTC
CDR3 protein: CASSELLTAYEQYF

D gene: NA
clone size: few
V gene: TRBV6-5
J gene: TRBJ1-2
CDR3 DNA: TGTGCCAGCAGGCGGGACGGCCCCTATGGCTACACCTTC
CDR3 protein: CASRRDGPYGYTF

D gene: NA
clone size: NA
V gene: TRBV20-1
J gene: TRBJ1-4
CDR3 DNA: TGCAGTGCCTGGGGCGAGGAAAAACTGTTTTTT
CDR3 protein: CSAWGEEKLFF

D gene: TRBD1
clone size: NA
V gene: TRBV2
J gene: TRBJ2-1
CDR3 DNA: TGTGCCAGCAGCGGGGACAGGCTCAATGAGCAGTTCTTC
CDR3 protein: CASSGDRLNEQFF

D gene: TRBD1
clone size: NA
V gene: TRBV11-1
J gene: TRBJ1-2
CDR3 DNA: TGTGCCAGCAGCCCCGGGACAGACCCCTATGGCTACACCTTC
CDR3 protein: CASSPGTDPYGYTF

D gene: NA
clone size: few
V gene: TRBV7-9
J gene: TRBJ2-5
CDR3 DNA: TGTGCCAGCAGCCCCAGGTCGCTAGCGGAGTGGGGGGCGGAGACCCAGTACTTC
CDR3 protein: CASSPRSLAEWGAETQYF

D gene: TRBD1
clone size: NA
V gene: TRBV4-2
J gene: TRBJ1-1
CDR3 DNA: TGTGCCAGCAGCCACCCCCGACAGGGCGAGGACACTGAAGCTTTCTTT
CDR3 protein: CASSHPRQGEDTEAFF

D gene: NA
clone size: NA
V gene: TRBV4-2
J gene: TRBJ2-3
CDR3 DNA: TGTGCCACCCAGTGGCGGGCGGGCGGTGGCACAGATACGCAGTATTTT
CDR3 protein: CATQWRAGGGTDTQYF

D gene: TRBD1
clone size: NA
V gene: TRBV5-4
J gene: TRBJ2-2
CDR3 DNA: TGTGCCAGCAGCTTGGAGGGGACAGGGATTACCGGGGAGCTGTTTTTT
CDR3 protein: CASSLEGTGITGELFF

D gene: NA
clone size: NA
V gene: TRBV5-8
J gene: TRBJ1-6
CDR3 DNA: TGTGCCAGCAGCAGGGGGACCGTCAGCTCCTATAATTCACCCCTCCACTTT
CDR3 protein: CASSRGTVSSYNSPLHF

D gene: NA
clone size: few
V gene: TRBV6-6
J gene: TRBJ2-7
CDR3 DNA: TGTGCCAGCAGGCCCACAGGGGGGGGCAGGTCCTACGAGCAGTACTTC
CDR3 protein: CASRPTGGGRSYEQYF

D gene: TRBD1
clone size: NA
V gene: TRBV5-5
J gene: TRBJ1-2
CDR3 DNA: TGTGCCAGCAGCTCAGGGACAGGGGATGGCTACACCTTC
CDR3 protein: CASSSGTGDGYTF

D gene: TRBD2
clone size: NA
V gene: TRBV7-8
J gene: TRBJ2-2
CDR3 DNA: TGTGCCAGCAGCTCCCTAGCGGGAATCGGGGAGCTGTTTTTT
CDR3 protein: CASSSLAGIGELFF

D gene: NA
clone size: once
V gene: TRBV9
J gene: TRBJ1-1
CDR3 DNA: TGTGCCAGCAGCTTTTTTCCCCTTGAGACTGAAGCTTTCTTT
CDR3 protein: CASSFFPLETEAFF

D gene: TRBD2
clone size: NA
V gene: TRBV29-1
J gene: TRBJ2-5
CDR3 DNA: TGCAGCGTAGCGGGAGGGCCTTTTGAGACCCAGTACTTC
CDR3 protein: CSVAGGPFETQYF

D gene: TRBD1
clone size: NA
V gene: TRBV10-3
J gene: TRBJ1-5
CDR3 DNA: TGTGCCATCAGTGAGTCGGGGACAGGTAATCAGCCCCAGCATTTT
CDR3 protein: CAISESGTGNQPQHF

D gene: NA
clone size: NA
V gene: TRBV10-3
J gene: TRBJ1-2
CDR3 DNA: TGTGCCATCAGTGACCCAGTTAACTATGGCTACACCTTC
CDR3 protein: CAISDPVNYGYTF

D gene: NA
clone size: NA
V gene: TRBV7-9
J gene: TRBJ2-3
CDR3 DNA: TGTGCCAGCAGCGGTTATGGCCCCACAGATACGCAGTATTTT
CDR3 protein: CASSGYGPTDTQYF

D gene: TRBD2
clone size: NA
V gene: TRBV4-1
J gene: TRBJ2-7
CDR3 DNA: TGCGCCAGCAGCCCGGGGGGTACAGCCAGTCTGGGGCAGTACTTC
CDR3 protein: CASSPGGTASLGQYF

D gene: NA
clone size: NA
V gene: TRBV10-3
J gene: TRBJ2-1
CDR3 DNA: TGTGCCATCAGTGAGTTTCAGCGGGATGAGCAGTTCTTC
CDR3 protein: CAISEFQRDEQFF

D gene: NA
clone size: few
V gene: TRBV9
J gene: TRBJ2-5
CDR3 DNA: TGTGCCAGCAGCGTAGTGAGCGGGGAGACCCAGTACTTC
CDR3 protein: CASSVVSGETQYF

D gene: NA
clone size: once
V gene: TRBV7-9
J gene: TRBJ2-7
CDR3 DNA: TGTTCCAGCAGCTTAGATAGGGGGGGGCATGCCTACGAGCAGTACTTC
CDR3 protein: CSSSLDRGGHAYEQYF

D gene: NA
clone size: NA
V gene: TRBV7-3
J gene: TRBJ2-5
CDR3 DNA: TGTGCCAGCAGCTTAGTAGAGTGGGAGACCCAGTACTTC
CDR3 protein: CASSLVEWETQYF

D gene: TRBD1
clone size: NA
V gene: TRBV6-1
J gene: TRBJ2-3
CDR3 DNA: TGTGCCAGCAGCACGGGGACAGGGGTCACAGATACGCAGTATTTT
CDR3 protein: CASSTGTGVTDTQYF

D gene: NA
clone size: NA
V gene: TRBV4-3
J gene: TRBJ1-3
CDR3 DNA: TGCGCCAGCAGCCCGGGGTTGCCGGGGGACACCATATATTTT
CDR3 protein: CASSPGLPGDTIYF

D gene: NA
clone size: few
V gene: TRBV5-1
J gene: TRBJ1-1
CDR3 DNA: TGCGCCAGCAGCTTGACCAGTGGGAACACTGAAGCTTTCTTT
CDR3 protein: CASSLTSGNTEAFF

D gene: TRBD2
clone size: NA
V gene: TRBV5-1
J gene: TRBJ2-7
CDR3 DNA: TGCGCCAGCACCGAAGGGACTAGTAGGGTTCGGGAGCAGTACTTC
CDR3 protein: CASTEGTSRVREQYF

D gene: TRBD1
clone size: few
V gene: TRBV5-4
J gene: TRBJ2-2
CDR3 DNA: TGTGCCAGCAGCATCGACAGGGGGTTAGTCGGGGAGCTGTTTTTT
CDR3 protein: CASSIDRGLVGELFF

D gene: TRBD1
clone size: NA
V gene: TRBV25-1
J gene: TRBJ2-1
CDR3 DNA: TGTGCCAGCAGTGAATCTCCGGGACAGGGTGACAATGAGCAGTTCTTC
CDR3 protein: CASSESPGQGDNEQFF

D gene: TRBD1
clone size: NA
V gene: TRBV2
J gene: TRBJ1-5
CDR3 DNA: TGTGCCAGCAGTGAAGAGGGGGCTCAAAAGCCCCAGCATTTT
CDR3 protein: CASSEEGAQKPQHF

D gene: NA
clone size: NA
V gene: TRBV19
J gene: TRBJ2-2
CDR3 DNA: TGTGCCAGTAGTACGTACAACGCCGGGGAGCTGTTTTTT
CDR3 protein: CASSTYNAGELFF

D gene: NA
clone size: NA
V gene: TRBV27
J gene: TRBJ2-3
CDR3 DNA: TGTGCCAGCAGTTTTGGTGTCACTAGCACAGATACGCAGTATTTT
CDR3 protein: CASSFGVTSTDTQYF

D gene: TRBD1
clone size: NA
V gene: TRBV7-9
J gene: TRBJ1-1
CDR3 DNA: TGTGCCAGCAGCTCACAGGGGGGGGACACTGAAGCTTTCTTT
CDR3 protein: CASSSQGGDTEAFF

D gene: TRBD1
clone size: NA
V gene: TRBV18
J gene: TRBJ1-2
CDR3 DNA: TGTGCCAGCTCACCACGGACAGGGGATCTCACCTTC
CDR3 protein: CASSPRTGDLTF

D gene: NA
clone size: NA
V gene: TRBV27
J gene: TRBJ2-5
CDR3 DNA: TGTGCCACCAAGGGGGGGGGCCCAGAGACCCAGTACTTC
CDR3 protein: CATKGGGPETQYF

D gene: NA
clone size: once
V gene: TRBV2
J gene: TRBJ2-5
CDR3 DNA: TGTGCCAGCAGTGAGCAGACCCAGGGGGAGACCCAGTACTTC
CDR3 protein: CASSEQTQGETQYF

D gene: TRBD1
clone size: NA
V gene: TRBV7-8
J gene: TRBJ1-5
CDR3 DNA: TGTGCCAGCAGCCCGGGACAGGGAAATCAGCCCCAGCATTTT
CDR3 protein: CASSPGQGNQPQHF

D gene: NA
clone size: few
V gene: TRBV19
J gene: TRBJ2-2
CDR3 DNA: TGTGCCAGTAGTATCCGACAGGGGGCCCTAGCGGGATTTACGAACACCGGGGAGCTGTTTTTT
CDR3 protein: CASSIRQGALAGFTNTGELFF

D gene: NA
clone size: NA
V gene: TRBV19
J gene: TRBJ2-1
CDR3 DNA: TGTGCCAGTAGTACCGTAACCACGGGGGAGCAGTTCTTC
CDR3 protein: CASSTVTTGEQFF

D gene: TRBD2
clone size: NA
V gene: TRBV7-9
J gene: TRBJ2-7
CDR3 DNA: TGTTCCAGCAGCCCTAGCGGGGAGCAGTACTTC
CDR3 protein: CSSSPSGEQYF

D gene: NA
clone size: NA
V gene: TRBV19
J gene: TRBJ1-5
CDR3 DNA: TGTGCCAGTAGTTCGCGGACAGTGGGCAATCAGCCCCAGCATTTT
CDR3 protein: CASSSRTVGNQPQHF

D gene: TRBD2
clone size: NA
V gene: TRBV5-1
J gene: TRBJ2-1
CDR3 DNA: TGCGCCAGCAGCCTGGGGGGGGGACCCCAACACCCCCAGTTCTTC
CDR3 protein: CASSLGGGPQHPQFF

D gene: NA
clone size: NA
V gene: TRBV5-1
J gene: TRBJ2-3
CDR3 DNA: TGCGCCAGCAGCTTGGTGGGGGGGCCCACAGATACGCAGTATTTT
CDR3 protein: CASSLVGGPTDTQYF